This T cell receptor beta chain derives from a study of T cell changes during pregnancy in multiple sclerosis. The repertoire was sequenced with immunoSEQ multiplex PCR; TCRdb's copy has only in-frame clones and lacks some. Among about 35,000 clones, about 92% were seen once, and the ten largest hold 0.6% to 1%. The CDR3 has 16 amino acids. From germline, CDR1 is SGHAT and CDR2 FQNNGV. The trim removed 4 bases at V and 4 bases at J, leaving 11 bases unmatched. This clone was seen a handful of times. This clonotype originated in a female donor in good health, enrolled as a control in a pregnancy study. Sequenced material: CD4+ T cells from peripheral blood mononuclear cells, taken after pregnancy. This chain uses TRBV11-2 with TRBJ1-2, with 8 bases fitting TRBD1. CDR3 residues: CASSSPRGRRGYGYTF. The CDR3 region has the DNA TGTGCCAGCAGCTCGCCCAGGGGGCGCCGGGGCTATGGCTACACCTTC.